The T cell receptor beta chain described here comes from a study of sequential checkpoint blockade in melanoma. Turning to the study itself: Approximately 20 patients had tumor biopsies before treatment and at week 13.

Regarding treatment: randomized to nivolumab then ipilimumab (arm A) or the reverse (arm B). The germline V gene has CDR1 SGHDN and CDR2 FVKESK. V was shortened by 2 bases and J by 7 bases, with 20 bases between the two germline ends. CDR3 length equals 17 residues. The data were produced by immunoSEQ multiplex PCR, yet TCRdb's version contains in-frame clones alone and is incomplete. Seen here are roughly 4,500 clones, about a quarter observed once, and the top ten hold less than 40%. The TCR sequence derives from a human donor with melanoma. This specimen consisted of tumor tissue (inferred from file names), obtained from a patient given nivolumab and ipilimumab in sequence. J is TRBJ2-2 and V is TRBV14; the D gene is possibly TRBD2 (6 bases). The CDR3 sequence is CASSQTFGTPKGGELFF. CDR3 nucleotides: TGTGCCAGCAGCCAAACATTCGGGACTCCCAAAGGCGGGGAGCTGTTTTTT.